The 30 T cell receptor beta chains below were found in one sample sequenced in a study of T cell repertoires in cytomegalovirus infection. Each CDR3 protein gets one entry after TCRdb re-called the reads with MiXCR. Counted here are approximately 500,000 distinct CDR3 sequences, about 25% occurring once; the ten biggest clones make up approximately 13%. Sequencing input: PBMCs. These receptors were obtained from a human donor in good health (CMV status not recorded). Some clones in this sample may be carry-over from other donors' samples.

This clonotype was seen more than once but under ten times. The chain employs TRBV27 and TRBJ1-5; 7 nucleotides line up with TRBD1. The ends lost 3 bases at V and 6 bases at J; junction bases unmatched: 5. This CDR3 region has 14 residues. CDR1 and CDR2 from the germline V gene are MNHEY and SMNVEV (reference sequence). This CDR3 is CASSLWDSGQPQHF. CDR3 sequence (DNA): TGTGCCAGCAGTTTGTGGGACAGTGGTCAGCCCCAGCATTTT.

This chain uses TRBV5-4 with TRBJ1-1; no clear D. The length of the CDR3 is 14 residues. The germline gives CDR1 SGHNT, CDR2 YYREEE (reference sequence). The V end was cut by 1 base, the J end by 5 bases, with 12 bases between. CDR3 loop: CASSLPPLGTEAFF. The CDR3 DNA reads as TGTGCCAGCAGCTTGCCGCCACTTGGGACTGAAGCTTTCTTT.

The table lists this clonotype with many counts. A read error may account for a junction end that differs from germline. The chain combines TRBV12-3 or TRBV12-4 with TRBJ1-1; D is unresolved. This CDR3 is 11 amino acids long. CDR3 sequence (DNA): TGTGCCAGCAGCTTAGGGACTGAAGCTTTCTTT. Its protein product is CASSLGTEAFF.

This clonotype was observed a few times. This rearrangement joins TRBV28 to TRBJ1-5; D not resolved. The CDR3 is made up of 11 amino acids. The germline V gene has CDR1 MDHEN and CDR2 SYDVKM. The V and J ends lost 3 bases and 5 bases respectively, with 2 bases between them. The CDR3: CASSFDQPQHF. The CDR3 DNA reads TGTGCCAGCAGTTTCGATCAGCCCCAGCATTTT.

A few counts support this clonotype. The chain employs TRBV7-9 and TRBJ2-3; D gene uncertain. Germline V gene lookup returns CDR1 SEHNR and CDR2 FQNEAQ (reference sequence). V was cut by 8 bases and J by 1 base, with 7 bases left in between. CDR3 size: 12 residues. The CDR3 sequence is CASVRGTDTQYF. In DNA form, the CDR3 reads TGTGCCAGCGTTCGAGGCACAGATACGCAGTATTTT.

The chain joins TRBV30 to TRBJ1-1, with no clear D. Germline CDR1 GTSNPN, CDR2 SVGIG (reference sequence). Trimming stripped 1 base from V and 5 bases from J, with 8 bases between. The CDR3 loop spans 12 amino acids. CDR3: CAWSGLLTEAFF. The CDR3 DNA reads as TGTGCCTGGAGTGGATTATTGACTGAAGCTTTCTTT.

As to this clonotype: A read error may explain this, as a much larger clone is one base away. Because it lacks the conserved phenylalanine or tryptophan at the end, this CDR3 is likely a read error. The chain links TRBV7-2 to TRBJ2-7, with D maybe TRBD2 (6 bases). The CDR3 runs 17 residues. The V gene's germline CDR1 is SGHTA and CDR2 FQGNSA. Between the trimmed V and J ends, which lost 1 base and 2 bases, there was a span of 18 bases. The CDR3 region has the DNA TGTGCCAGCAGCTTAGGGGCCGGGACTTCCGTCGCCTACGAGCAGTACTTA. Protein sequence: CASSLGAGTSVAYEQYL.

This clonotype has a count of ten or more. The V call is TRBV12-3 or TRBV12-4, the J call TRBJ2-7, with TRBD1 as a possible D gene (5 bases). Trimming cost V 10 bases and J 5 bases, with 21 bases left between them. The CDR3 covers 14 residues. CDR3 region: CATGTREGRNEQYF. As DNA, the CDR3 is TGTGCCACGGGCACCAGGGAAGGTCGGAACGAGCAGTACTTC.

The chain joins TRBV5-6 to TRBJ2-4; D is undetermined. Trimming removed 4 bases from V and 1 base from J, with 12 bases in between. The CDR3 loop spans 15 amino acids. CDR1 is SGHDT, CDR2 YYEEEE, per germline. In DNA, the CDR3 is TGTGCCAGCAGCGGGCCCCCCGGGGCCAAAAACATTCAGTACTTC. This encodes CASSGPPGAKNIQYF.

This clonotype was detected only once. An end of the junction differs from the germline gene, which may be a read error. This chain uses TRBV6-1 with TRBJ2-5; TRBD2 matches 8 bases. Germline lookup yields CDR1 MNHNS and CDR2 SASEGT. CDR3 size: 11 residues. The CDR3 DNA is TGTACCAGCAGCTCGCCGGGACTAGTCACTTTC. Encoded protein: CTSSSPGLVTF.

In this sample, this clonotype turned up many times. The CDR3: CASRRGQGVSGNQPQHF. CDR3 bases: TGTGCCAGCAGGCGGGGACAGGGTGTGTCGGGCAATCAGCCCCAGCATTTT. The chain links TRBV7-2 to TRBJ1-5; the match to TRBD1 covers 9 bases. V trimming: 6 bases; J trimming: 2 bases; junction bases outside the gene matches: 11. Germline assignment: CDR1 SGHTA and CDR2 FQGNSA. CDR3 length equals 17 residues.

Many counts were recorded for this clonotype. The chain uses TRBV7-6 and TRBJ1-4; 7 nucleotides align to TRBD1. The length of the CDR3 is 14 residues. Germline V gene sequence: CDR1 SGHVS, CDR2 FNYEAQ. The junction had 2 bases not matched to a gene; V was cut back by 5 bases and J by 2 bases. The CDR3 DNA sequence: TGTGCCAGCAGCCCGGGACAGACTAATGAAAAACTGTTTTTT. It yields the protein CASSPGQTNEKLFF.

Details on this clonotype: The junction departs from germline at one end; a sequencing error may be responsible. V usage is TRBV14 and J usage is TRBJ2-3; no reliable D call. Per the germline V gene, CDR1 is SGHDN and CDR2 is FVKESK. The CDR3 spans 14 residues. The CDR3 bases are TGTGCCAGCAGCCAAAATCCTAACACAGATACGGAGTATTTT. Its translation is CASSQNPNTDTEYF.

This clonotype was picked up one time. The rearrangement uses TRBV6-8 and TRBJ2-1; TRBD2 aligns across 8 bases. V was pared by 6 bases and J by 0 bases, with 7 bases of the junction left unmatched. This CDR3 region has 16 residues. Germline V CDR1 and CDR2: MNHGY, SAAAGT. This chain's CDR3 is CASRFLAGSSYNEQFF. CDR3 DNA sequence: TGTGCCAGCAGATTCTTAGCGGGAAGCTCCTACAATGAGCAGTTCTTC.

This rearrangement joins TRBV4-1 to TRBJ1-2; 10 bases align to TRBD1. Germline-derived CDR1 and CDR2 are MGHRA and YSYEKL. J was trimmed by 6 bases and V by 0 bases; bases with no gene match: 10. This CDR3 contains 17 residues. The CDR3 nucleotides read TGCGCCAGCAGCCAAGACGGCCAACTGGGGACAGGGGATGGCTACACCTTC. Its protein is CASSQDGQLGTGDGYTF.

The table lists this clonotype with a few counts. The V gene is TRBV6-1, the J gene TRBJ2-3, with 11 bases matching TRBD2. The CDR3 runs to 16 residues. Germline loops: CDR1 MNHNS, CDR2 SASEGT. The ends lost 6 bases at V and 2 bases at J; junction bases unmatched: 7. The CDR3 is CASRPGTSGFTDTQYF. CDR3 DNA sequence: TGTGCCAGCAGGCCCGGGACTAGCGGATTCACAGATACGCAGTATTTT.

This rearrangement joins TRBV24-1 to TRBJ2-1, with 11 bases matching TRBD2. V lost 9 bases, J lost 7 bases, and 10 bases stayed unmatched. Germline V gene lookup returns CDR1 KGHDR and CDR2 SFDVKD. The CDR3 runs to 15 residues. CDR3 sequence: CATGGRGLAENEQFF. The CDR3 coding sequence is TGTGCCACCGGCGGGCGGGGACTAGCGGAAAATGAGCAGTTCTTC.

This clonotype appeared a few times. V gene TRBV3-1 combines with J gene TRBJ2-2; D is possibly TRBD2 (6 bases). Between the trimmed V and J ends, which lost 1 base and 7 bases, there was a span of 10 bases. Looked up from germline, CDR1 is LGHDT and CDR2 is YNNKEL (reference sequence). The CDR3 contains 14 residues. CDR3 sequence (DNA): TGTGCCAGCAGCCAAGGCACAGCGGGCGGGGAGCTGTTTTTT. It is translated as CASSQGTAGGELFF.

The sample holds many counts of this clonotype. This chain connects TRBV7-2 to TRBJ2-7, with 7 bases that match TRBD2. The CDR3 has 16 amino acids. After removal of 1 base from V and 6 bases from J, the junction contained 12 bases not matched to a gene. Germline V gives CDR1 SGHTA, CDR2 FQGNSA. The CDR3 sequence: CASSLDASGGGVEQYF. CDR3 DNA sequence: TGTGCCAGCAGCTTAGATGCTAGCGGTGGAGGGGTCGAGCAGTACTTC.

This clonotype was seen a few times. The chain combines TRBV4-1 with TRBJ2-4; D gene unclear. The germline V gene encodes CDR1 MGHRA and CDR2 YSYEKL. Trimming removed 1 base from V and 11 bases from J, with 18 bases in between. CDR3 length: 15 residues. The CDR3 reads CASSQGESQFPLQYF. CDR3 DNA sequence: TGCGCCAGCAGCCAAGGGGAATCTCAGTTTCCGCTTCAGTACTTC.

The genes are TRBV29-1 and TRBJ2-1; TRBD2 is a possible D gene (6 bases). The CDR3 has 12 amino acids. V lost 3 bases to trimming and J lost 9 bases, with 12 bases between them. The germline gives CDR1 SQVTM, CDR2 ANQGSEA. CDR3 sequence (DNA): TGCAGCGTTGACATCCGGCGGGGTGAGCAGTTCTTC. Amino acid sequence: CSVDIRRGEQFF.

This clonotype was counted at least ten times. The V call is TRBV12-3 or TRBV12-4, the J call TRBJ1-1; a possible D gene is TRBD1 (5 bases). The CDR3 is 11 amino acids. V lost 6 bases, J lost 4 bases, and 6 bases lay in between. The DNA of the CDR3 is TGTGCCAGCAGGGGGGTCACTGAAGCTTTCTTT. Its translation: CASRGVTEAFF.

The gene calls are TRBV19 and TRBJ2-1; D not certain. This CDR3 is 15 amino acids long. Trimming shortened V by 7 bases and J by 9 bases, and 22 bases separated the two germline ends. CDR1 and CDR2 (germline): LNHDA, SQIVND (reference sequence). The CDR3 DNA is TGTGCCAGTACCCAAATGTCAGATGGCTGGGGTGAGCAGTTCTTC. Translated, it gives CASTQMSDGWGEQFF.

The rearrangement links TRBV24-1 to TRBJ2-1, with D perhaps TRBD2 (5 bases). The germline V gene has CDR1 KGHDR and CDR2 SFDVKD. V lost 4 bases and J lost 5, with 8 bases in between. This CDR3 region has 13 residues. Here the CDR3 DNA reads TGTGCCACCAGTGAGCCCGGGGACAATGAGCAGTTCTTC. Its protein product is CATSEPGDNEQFF.

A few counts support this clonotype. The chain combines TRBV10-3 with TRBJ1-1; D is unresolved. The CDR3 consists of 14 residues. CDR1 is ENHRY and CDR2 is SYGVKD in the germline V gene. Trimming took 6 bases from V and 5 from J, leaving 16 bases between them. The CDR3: CAIRPQASRTEAFF. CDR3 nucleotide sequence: TGTGCCATCAGACCACAAGCTAGCCGGACTGAAGCTTTCTTT.

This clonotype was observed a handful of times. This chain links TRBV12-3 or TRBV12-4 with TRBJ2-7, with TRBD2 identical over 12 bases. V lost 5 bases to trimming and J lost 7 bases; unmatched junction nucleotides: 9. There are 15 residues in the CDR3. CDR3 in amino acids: CASSPWTSGNGEQYF. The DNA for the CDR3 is TGTGCCAGCAGTCCATGGACTAGCGGGAATGGTGAGCAGTACTTC.

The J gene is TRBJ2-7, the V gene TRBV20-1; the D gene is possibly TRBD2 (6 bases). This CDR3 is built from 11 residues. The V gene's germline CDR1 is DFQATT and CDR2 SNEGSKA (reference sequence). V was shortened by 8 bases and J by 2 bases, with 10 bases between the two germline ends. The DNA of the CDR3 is TGCAGTAGCGGGCCAACCTACGAGCAGTACTTC. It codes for CSSGPTYEQYF.

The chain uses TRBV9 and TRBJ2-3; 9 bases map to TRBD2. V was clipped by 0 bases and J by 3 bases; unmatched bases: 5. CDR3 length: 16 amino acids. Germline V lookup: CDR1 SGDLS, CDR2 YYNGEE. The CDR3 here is CASSVEGLATTDTQYF. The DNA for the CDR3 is TGTGCCAGCAGCGTAGAAGGACTAGCGACGACAGATACGCAGTATTTT.

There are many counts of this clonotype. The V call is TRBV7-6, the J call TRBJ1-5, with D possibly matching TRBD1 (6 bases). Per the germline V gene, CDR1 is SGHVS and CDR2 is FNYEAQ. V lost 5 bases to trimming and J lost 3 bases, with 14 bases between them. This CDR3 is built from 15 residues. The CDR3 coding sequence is TGTGCCAGCAGCGCCCAATCGGGGGCCAATCAGCCCCAGCATTTT. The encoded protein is CASSAQSGANQPQHF. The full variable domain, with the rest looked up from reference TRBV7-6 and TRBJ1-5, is GAGVSQSPRYKVTKRGQDVALRCDPISGHVSLYWYRQALGQGPEFLTYFNYEAQQDKSGLPNDRFSAERPEGSISTLTIQRTEQRDSAMYRCASSAQSGANQPQHFGDGTRLSIL.

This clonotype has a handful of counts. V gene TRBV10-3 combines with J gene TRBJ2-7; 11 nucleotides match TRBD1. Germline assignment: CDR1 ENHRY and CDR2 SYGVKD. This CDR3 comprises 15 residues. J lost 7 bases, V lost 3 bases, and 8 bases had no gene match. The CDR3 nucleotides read TGTGCCATCAGTGAAGGTGGGACAGGGGGTGGTGAGCAGTACGTC. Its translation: CAISEGGTGGGEQYV.